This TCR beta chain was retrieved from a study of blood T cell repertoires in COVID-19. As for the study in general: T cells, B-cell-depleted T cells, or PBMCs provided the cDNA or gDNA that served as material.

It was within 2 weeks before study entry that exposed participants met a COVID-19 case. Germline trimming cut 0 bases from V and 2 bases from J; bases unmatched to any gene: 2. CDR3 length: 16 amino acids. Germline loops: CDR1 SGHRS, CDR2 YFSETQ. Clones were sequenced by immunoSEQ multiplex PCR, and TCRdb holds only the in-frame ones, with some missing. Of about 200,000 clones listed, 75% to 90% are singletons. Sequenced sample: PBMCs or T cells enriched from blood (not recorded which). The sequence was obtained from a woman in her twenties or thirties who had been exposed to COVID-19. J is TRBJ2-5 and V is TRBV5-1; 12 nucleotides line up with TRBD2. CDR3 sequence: CASSLGLAGEQETQYF. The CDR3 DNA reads TGCGCCAGCAGCTTGGGACTAGCGGGGGAGCAAGAGACCCAGTACTTC.